This T cell receptor (beta chain) came from a study of regulatory T cells in long-lasting Graves disease. This CDR3 has 17 amino acids. V shed 1 base and J shed 5 bases, with 20 bases lying between them. CDR1 is LGHNA and CDR2 is YSLEER in the germline V gene. Time point reported: newly diagnosed GD, antithyroid drugs for less than 3 months. Researchers made the TCR library from RNA that was extracted from PBMCs. With respect to this clonotype: As yet, its antigen is unknown.

Notes on the study in general: With persistent disease, TRBV28, TRBJ1-2 and TRBJ2-5 were the favored segments.

iRepertoire HTBI primers and Arm-PCR of CDR3 regions built TCR beta libraries. Each CDR3 protein is one row after TCRdb ran MiXCR on the multiplex PCR reads. The repertoire holds almost 450,000 distinct CDR3 sequences, with roughly 15% as singletons. These data were also filed under a second study, of T cells in Graves' hyperthyroidism and ophthalmopathy. As that report states: The HTBI primer set was used in a first-round RT-PCR of the TCR CDR3. Blood also held most thyroid clonotypes expanded beyond 0.001.

The chain employs TRBV4-3 and TRBJ2-5, with D perhaps TRBD2 (6 bases). The sample was peripheral blood mononuclear cells (PBMCs), taken at new diagnosis, from a patient treated with antithyroid drugs. The sequence came from a woman aged 25 to 39 with Graves disease. The CDR3 protein is CASSQGWGTGTHETQYF. CDR3 bases: TGCGCCAGCAGCCAAGGGTGGGGGACCGGGACTCATGAGACCCAGTACTTC.